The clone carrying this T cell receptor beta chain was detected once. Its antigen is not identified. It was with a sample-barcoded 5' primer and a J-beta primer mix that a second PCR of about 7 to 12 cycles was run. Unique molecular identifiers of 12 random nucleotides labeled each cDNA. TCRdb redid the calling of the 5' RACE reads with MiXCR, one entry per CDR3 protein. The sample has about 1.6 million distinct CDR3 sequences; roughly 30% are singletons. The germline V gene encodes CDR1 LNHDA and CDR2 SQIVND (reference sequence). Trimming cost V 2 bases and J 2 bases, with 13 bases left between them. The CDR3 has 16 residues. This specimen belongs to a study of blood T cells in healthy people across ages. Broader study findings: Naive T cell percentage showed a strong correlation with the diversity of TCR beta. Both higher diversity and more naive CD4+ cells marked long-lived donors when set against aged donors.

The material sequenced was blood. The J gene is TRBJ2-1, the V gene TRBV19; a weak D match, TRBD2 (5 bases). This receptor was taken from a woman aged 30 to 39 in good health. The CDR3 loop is CASSIWSGFTYNEQFF. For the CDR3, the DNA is TGTGCCAGTAGTATATGGTCGGGATTCACCTACAATGAGCAGTTCTTC.